These T cell receptor beta chains were read from a single sample in a study of blood T cell repertoires in COVID-19. Clones were read by immunoSEQ multiplex PCR, and TCRdb kept only the in-frame ones, dropping some. The repertoire holds a few hundred thousand clones, with approximately 91% as singletons. Source material: peripheral blood. The receptors originated from a woman between 40 and 50 years old who had recovered from COVID-19. CDR3s include the opening cysteine and the closing phenylalanine or tryptophan. A D gene is named only where the DNA matches it firmly. Some rows have no size entry. The others give once, few or many, or a class for an expanded clone.

V,J,D,size,DNA,CDR3
TRBV5-1,TRBJ2-5,-,-,TGCGCCAGCAGCTTGTCGGGAGCAGCCCAAGAGACCCAGTACTTC,CASSLSGAAQETQYF
TRBV19,TRBJ2-7,TRBD2,-,TGTGCCAGTAGTATAGATGGGAGGGCGGTTTCTCGGGAGCAGTACTTC,CASSIDGRAVSREQYF
TRBV28,TRBJ2-7,-,few,TGTGCCAGCAGTTTGTCCGGCTACGAGCAGTACTTC,CASSLSGYEQYF
TRBV30,TRBJ1-1,-,-,TGTGCCTGGAGCCCACCCTCGGGACATACTGAAGCTTTCTTT,CAWSPPSGHTEAFF
TRBV3-1/TRBV3-2,TRBJ1-2,-,-,TGTGCCAGCAGCCAAGATCACAATAACTATGGCTACACCTTC,CASSQDHNNYGYTF
TRBV28,TRBJ2-5,-,-,TGTGCCAGCAGCTCGACAGGTAGAAAGAAAGAGACCCAGTACTTC,CASSSTGRKKETQYF
TRBV18,TRBJ2-2,-,-,TGTGCCAGCTCACCACCCCACTCCCCGGGGACCGGGGAGCTGTTTTTT,CASSPPHSPGTGELFF
TRBV6-2/TRBV6-3,TRBJ1-6,TRBD1,-,TGTGCCAGCAGTACCACCGGGACAGGATATAATTCACCCCTCCACTTT,CASSTTGTGYNSPLHF
TRBV6-5,TRBJ2-3,TRBD2,-,TGTGCCAGCACCAGCCGGGCGGGGGGCACAGATACGCAGTATTTT,CASTSRAGGTDTQYF
TRBV7-2,TRBJ2-7,TRBD1,-,TGTGCCAGCAGCCCGGACAGGGGAGGCTACGAGCAGTACTTC,CASSPDRGGYEQYF
TRBV19,TRBJ1-1,TRBD1,-,TGTGCCAGTAGTATTAGTACAGGGGGCACTGAAGCTTTCTTT,CASSISTGGTEAFF
TRBV3-1/TRBV3-2,TRBJ1-2,-,-,TGTGCCAGCAGCCAAGAGGTCGTCGGACAGCACGATAACTATGGCTACACCTTC,CASSQEVVGQHDNYGYTF
TRBV5-1,TRBJ2-7,TRBD1,-,TGCGCCAGCAGCCAACAGGGGTCGAGCTCCTACGAGCAGTACTTC,CASSQQGSSSYEQYF
TRBV11-3,TRBJ2-6,-,-,TGTGCCAGCAGCATACAGGGTGCGCCTGGGGCCAACGTCCTGACTTTC,CASSIQGAPGANVLTF
TRBV5-1,TRBJ2-5,TRBD2,-,TGCGCCAGCAGCCGAAAGACGGGCACCCGCGGGGGTATGGAGACCCAGTACTTC,CASSRKTGTRGGMETQYF
TRBV14,TRBJ2-7,TRBD2,-,TGTGCCAGCAGCCAGTCTCCCGGACTAGTCCCCCGCGAGCAGTACTTC,CASSQSPGLVPREQYF
TRBV5-1,TRBJ2-7,TRBD1,-,TGCGCCAGCAGCTTGGCTGGACAGGGGACCTACGAGCAGTACTTC,CASSLAGQGTYEQYF
TRBV29-1,TRBJ2-3,TRBD2,-,TGCAGCGTTGCACATGGCGGGACTAGGGCAGATACGCAGTATTTT,CSVAHGGTRADTQYF
TRBV6-5,TRBJ2-3,TRBD2,-,TGTGCCAGCAGTACAGGACTAGCGGGCACAGATACGCAGTATTTT,CASSTGLAGTDTQYF
TRBV2,TRBJ1-1,TRBD1,-,TGTGCCAGCGGCCGGGACAGGGGGCAAACTGAAGCTTTCTTT,CASGRDRGQTEAFF
TRBV20-1,TRBJ1-2,-,-,TGCAGTGCATCCGACGGGTATGGCTACACCTTC,CSASDGYGYTF
TRBV28,TRBJ1-1,-,-,TGTGCCAGCAGTTTAGGGGGGTGGGACACTGAAGCTTTCTTT,CASSLGGWDTEAFF
TRBV19,TRBJ2-7,TRBD1,-,TGTGCCAGTAGTATAGAACAGGGGGCTGTCTACGAGCAGTACTTC,CASSIEQGAVYEQYF
TRBV18,TRBJ2-1,TRBD1,-,TGTGCCAGCTCAACCGGGACAGGGTTGATTGAGCAGTTCTTC,CASSTGTGLIEQFF
TRBV12-3/TRBV12-4,TRBJ2-1,-,-,TGTGCCAGCAGTCCCCGGGCCTACAATGAGCAGTTCTTC,CASSPRAYNEQFF
TRBV19,TRBJ2-7,TRBD2,once,TGTGCCAGTAGCCGCCCCGGACGGGGAGGGCACGAGCAGTACTTC,CASSRPGRGGHEQYF
TRBV12-3/TRBV12-4,TRBJ2-1,TRBD2,once,TGTGCCAGCAGTTTAGGGCTAGCGGGACGGCAGTTCTTC,CASSLGLAGRQFF
TRBV21-1,TRBJ2-1,-,-,TGTGCCAGCAGCCAGGGACTAGCGGGGGATGAGCAGTTCTTC,CASSQGLAGDEQFF
TRBV7-6,TRBJ2-7,-,once,TGTGCCAGCAGCTTAGCGCTTGGAGCCGCCTACGAGCAGTACTTC,CASSLALGAAYEQYF
TRBV6-5,TRBJ2-1,TRBD2,-,TGTGCCAGCAGAGGGACTAGCGGGCGTTTTGGTGAGCAGTTCTTC,CASRGTSGRFGEQFF
TRBV2,TRBJ2-7,-,-,TGTGCCAGCAGGGAGTCCTACTTCGAGCAGTACTTC,CASRESYFEQYF
TRBV6-5,TRBJ1-1,-,-,TGTGCCAGCAGCAATCATCCGAACACTGAAGCTTTCTTT,CASSNHPNTEAFF
TRBV5-4,TRBJ2-2,TRBD1,-,TGTGCCAGCAGCCATACAGGGGTCGCCGGGGAGCTGTTTTTT,CASSHTGVAGELFF
TRBV7-9,TRBJ2-5,TRBD1,-,TGTGCCAGCAGCCCAGGACAGGGGGCGCGTGAGACCCAGTACTTC,CASSPGQGARETQYF
TRBV19,TRBJ2-1,TRBD2,-,TGTGCCAGTAGCTCTCGGACTAGCGCTAACTCCTACAATGAGCAGTTCTTC,CASSSRTSANSYNEQFF
TRBV11-2,TRBJ1-5,-,-,TGTGCCAGCAGCTTAGACCCGGCCAGGGAGCCCCAGCATTTT,CASSLDPAREPQHF
TRBV2,TRBJ2-5,TRBD2,-,TGTGCCAGCGCCAAGCTAGCGGTGGGCCAAGGGGAGACCCAGTACTTC,CASAKLAVGQGETQYF
TRBV27,TRBJ2-7,-,-,TGTGCCAGCAGTCCCCGGGACTCAAGTTTCCTCGGGCAGTACTTC,CASSPRDSSFLGQYF
TRBV7-7,TRBJ2-3,-,-,TGTGCCAGCAGCCCCCTCGCCGACGGGGCAGATACGCAGTATTTT,CASSPLADGADTQYF
TRBV30,TRBJ1-4,TRBD1,-,TGTGCCTGGGGACAGGGGTCCAATGAAAAACTGTTTTTT,CAWGQGSNEKLFF
TRBV5-4,TRBJ2-7,-,-,TGTGCCAGCAGCGGGCACAACGAGCAGTACTTC,CASSGHNEQYF
TRBV19,TRBJ1-1,-,-,TGTGCCAGTAGTAGCTTCCACACGACAGCAGAAGCTTTCTTT,CASSSFHTTAEAFF
TRBV7-6,TRBJ2-1,-,once,TGTGCCAGCAGCTTAGCCGGGACTCACGCCCCGAATGAGCAGTTCTTC,CASSLAGTHAPNEQFF
TRBV2,TRBJ2-1,-,-,TGTGCCAGCAGTGAATGGGATAGCGGAGCCTACAATGAGCAGTTCTTC,CASSEWDSGAYNEQFF
TRBV5-1,TRBJ2-1,-,-,TGCGCCAGCAGCTTGGTGGCGGGGCCGGCGTTGGGCAATGAGCAGTTCTTC,CASSLVAGPALGNEQFF
TRBV25-1,TRBJ2-2,-,-,TGTGCCAGCAGTGCCGGGTCCTCGAACACCGGGGAGCTGTTTTTT,CASSAGSSNTGELFF
TRBV14,TRBJ2-1,-,-,TGTGCCAGCAGCCAAGCCCCGGGAGCCAATGAGCAGTTCTTC,CASSQAPGANEQFF